Below, 22 T cell receptor beta chains from the same sample are listed, as sequenced in a study of cytomegalovirus exposure and HLA in healthy donors. With 60 Vbeta and 13 Jbeta primers, the PCR was carried out. Sequencing was performed with immunoSEQ multiplex PCR; in TCRdb, only in-frame clones are kept and a portion is missing. Of 160,000 or so clones in the sample, around 77% were seen once. The sequenced material came from PBMCs. The receptor source for this set is a man over 45 in good health and CMV-seropositive.

The chain combines TRBV7-8 with TRBJ1-1; D remains unclear. This CDR3 spans 15 amino acids. V was cut by 1 base and J by 1 base, with 10 bases left in between. Germline CDR1 and CDR2: SGHVS and FQNEAQ. The CDR3 DNA sequence: TGTGCCAGCAGCTTAGTTCCACTCTCGAACACTGAAGCTTTCTTT. This gives the protein CASSLVPLSNTEAFF.

This clone has just one count. The gene calls are TRBV29-1 and TRBJ1-5; D is possibly TRBD1 (5 bases). Looked up from germline, CDR1 is SQVTM and CDR2 is ANQGSEA. The CDR3 is 13 amino acids. V gave up 6 bases and J gave up 0 bases, with 9 bases separating them. CDR3 bases: TGCAGCGTCAGACAGCATAGCAATCAGCCCCAGCATTTT. This encodes CSVRQHSNQPQHF.

The genes are TRBV6-4 and TRBJ2-2; no clear D. This CDR3 has 16 amino acids. CDR1 and CDR2 from the germline V gene are MRHNA and SNTAGT. V gave up 0 bases and J gave up 4 bases, with 12 bases separating them. This CDR3 is CASSDSADKLTGELFF. CDR3 bases: TGTGCCAGCAGTGACTCAGCAGACAAACTCACCGGGGAGCTGTTTTTT.

The chain uses TRBV4-3 and TRBJ2-7; TRBD1 matches 9 bases. V lost 1 base, J lost 6 bases, and 4 bases stayed unmatched. Germline V gives CDR1 LGHNA, CDR2 YSLEER. CDR3 length equals 14 residues. CDR3 sequence reads: CASSQGDRAPEQYF. The DNA of the CDR3 is TGCGCCAGCAGCCAAGGGGACAGGGCCCCCGAGCAGTACTTC.

This clone has a single count. This chain uses TRBV7-9 with TRBJ2-5; 7 bases fit TRBD2. This CDR3 is 17 amino acids long. Germline lookup yields CDR1 SEHNR and CDR2 FQNEAQ (reference sequence). With 5 bases clipped from V and 1 base from J, the junction kept 13 bases outside the gene matches. CDR3 sequence (DNA): TGTGCCAGCAGCACCCGAGGCGGGGGAAAGTCCCAAGAGACCCAGTACTTC. Its translation is CASSTRGGGKSQETQYF.

This clone was seen only once. The J gene is TRBJ1-2, the V gene TRBV19; D is uncertain. V was cut by 1 base and J by 2 bases, with 11 bases left in between. CDR3 length equals 15 residues. Per germline, CDR1 LNHDA and CDR2 SQIVND (reference sequence). Here the CDR3 reads CASSIGEGWNYGYTF. The CDR3 bases are TGTGCCAGTAGTATAGGGGAGGGTTGGAACTATGGCTACACCTTC.

The chain recombines TRBV2 with TRBJ2-6; D is perhaps TRBD1 (6 bases). The CDR3 contains 16 residues. Germline V lookup: CDR1 SNHLY, CDR2 FYNNEI. V was clipped by 3 bases and J by 0 bases, with 9 bases between them. The CDR3 DNA is TGTGCCAGCAGTGAGGGACACCGCTCTGGGGCCAACGTCCTGACTTTC. Translation: CASSEGHRSGANVLTF.

The rearrangement uses TRBV19 and TRBJ1-5; D may be TRBD1 (5 bases). The V gene's germline CDR1 is LNHDA and CDR2 SQIVND (reference sequence). The V and J ends lost 5 bases and 0 bases respectively, with 8 bases between them. The CDR3 runs to 14 residues. The CDR3: CASSGGVSNQPQHF. The DNA for the CDR3 is TGTGCCAGTAGTGGGGGGGTTAGCAATCAGCCCCAGCATTTT.

The chain carries TRBV19 and TRBJ1-1; D is undetermined. V lost 5 bases and J lost 1, with 11 bases in between. The CDR3 runs to 14 residues. In germline, CDR1 is LNHDA, CDR2 SQIVND (reference sequence). CDR3 loop: CASSPVPGNTEAFF. CDR3 bases: TGTGCCAGTAGTCCTGTCCCCGGGAACACTGAAGCTTTCTTT. The full variable domain, with the rest looked up from reference TRBV19 and TRBJ1-1, is DGGITQSPKYLFRKEGQNVTLSCEQNLNHDAMYWYRQDPGQGLRLIYYSQIVNDFQKGDIAEGYSVSREKKESFPLTVTSAQKNPTAFYLCASSPVPGNTEAFFGQGTRLTVV.

V gene TRBV11-3 combines with J gene TRBJ2-2; 8 bases match TRBD2. Per the germline V gene, CDR1 is SGHNT and CDR2 is YENEEA. The CDR3 extends over 16 amino acids. The J segment lost 3 bases and the V segment lost 6 bases, leaving 9 bases of the junction unmatched. Written as DNA, the CDR3 is TGTGCCAGCAGTTTGAGCCCGGGGGGGCACACCGGGGAGCTGTTTTTT. Translation: CASSLSPGGHTGELFF.

The V and J genes are TRBV7-9 and TRBJ2-7; possibly TRBD2 for D (7 bases). Trimming stripped 3 bases from V and 4 bases from J, with 19 bases between. Germline CDR1 and CDR2: SEHNR and FQNEAQ (reference sequence). There are 16 residues in the CDR3. CDR3 sequence: CASSFSPRGARYEQYF. In DNA, the CDR3 is TGTGCCAGCAGCTTTTCCCCCCGGGGGGCGCGGTACGAGCAGTACTTC.

CDR3 nucleotides: TGCAGCGTCCCCTTTAGTAAGGGACAGGGCAACTATGGCTACACCTTC. Translated: CSVPFSKGQGNYGYTF. The V gene is TRBV29-1, the J gene TRBJ1-2; 9 nucleotides agree with TRBD1. The trim removed 6 bases at V and 2 bases at J, leaving 13 bases unmatched. The CDR3 consists of 16 residues. Germline assignment: CDR1 SQVTM and CDR2 ANQGSEA.

The V gene is TRBV27, the J gene TRBJ2-1, with 8 bases matching TRBD2. Trimming at V came to 4 bases and at J to 2 bases, leaving 4 bases not matched to a gene. This CDR3 contains 15 residues. From germline, CDR1 is MNHEY and CDR2 SMNVEV (reference sequence). The CDR3 DNA sequence: TGTGCCAGCAGTTACCGGGGGGGGGCCTACAATGAGCAGTTCTTC. Its protein is CASSYRGGAYNEQFF.

V is TRBV6-1 and J is TRBJ2-7, with D unresolved. The V end lost 2 bases, the J end lost 5 bases, and 7 bases lay between the germline ends. Germline loops: CDR1 MNHNS, CDR2 SASEGT. The CDR3 length is 12 residues. CDR3 residues: CASSEWADEQYF. The CDR3, as DNA: TGTGCCAGCAGTGAATGGGCTGACGAGCAGTACTTC.

V is TRBV5-4 and J is TRBJ1-1; no reliable D call. The V gene's germline CDR1 is SGHNT and CDR2 YYREEE (reference sequence). The V end was cut by 0 bases, the J end by 0 bases, with 12 bases between. This CDR3 is built from 16 residues. CDR3 sequence reads: CASSLEGRGMNTEAFF. DNA for the CDR3: TGTGCCAGCAGCTTGGAAGGGCGCGGGATGAACACTGAAGCTTTCTTT.

V gene TRBV5-6 combines with J gene TRBJ2-7, with D uncertain. Trimming shortened V by 3 bases and J by 7 bases, and 8 bases separated the two germline ends. The CDR3 has 11 residues. Per the germline V gene, CDR1 is SGHDT and CDR2 is YYEEEE. The CDR3 loop reads CASSWSGEQYF. For the CDR3, the DNA is TGTGCCAGCAGCTGGAGTGGTGAGCAGTACTTC.

This chain links TRBV5-1 with TRBJ2-7; TRBD1 matches at 7 bases. CDR1 SGHRS and CDR2 YFSETQ come from the germline V gene. Trimming cost V 0 bases and J 4 bases; bases outside gene matches: 28. The CDR3 runs 22 residues. The CDR3 DNA reads TGCGCCAGCAGCTTGGGTGGCACAGCTTGGCGTCGTCAGGGGGTAACCATGTACGAGCAGTACTTC. Encoded protein: CASSLGGTAWRRQGVTMYEQYF.

The V gene is TRBV4-1, the J gene TRBJ1-5; D is perhaps TRBD1 (6 bases). V lost 6 bases to trimming and J lost 7 bases, with 16 bases between them. The CDR3 sequence is 14 residues long. CDR1 is MGHRA and CDR2 is YSYEKL in the germline V gene. CDR3 amino acids: CASRSQGRGQPQHF. CDR3 bases: TGCGCCAGCAGGTCGCAGGGGCGGGGGCAGCCCCAGCATTTT.

The chain recombines TRBV6-5 with TRBJ2-7, with a possible D match to TRBD1 (6 bases). V was cut by 7 bases and J by 2 bases, with 9 bases left in between. Germline CDR1 MNHEY, CDR2 SVGAGI. The CDR3 runs to 12 residues. The CDR3 sequence: CASKGQTYEQYF. The CDR3 nucleotides are TGTGCCAGCAAAGGACAGACCTACGAGCAGTACTTC.

The J gene is TRBJ1-3, the V gene TRBV18; D unclear. Trimming shortened V by 1 base and J by 1 base, and 2 bases separated the two germline ends. The germline gives CDR1 KGHSH, CDR2 LQKENI. The CDR3 covers 13 residues. The CDR3 DNA reads TGTGCCAGCTCACCACTATCTGGAAACACCATATATTTT. It codes for CASSPLSGNTIYF.

The V gene is TRBV18, the J gene TRBJ2-7, with 8 positions matching TRBD1. Looked up from germline, CDR1 is KGHSH and CDR2 is LQKENI. With 3 bases clipped from V and 2 bases from J, the junction kept 9 bases outside the gene matches. The CDR3 consists of 16 residues. The CDR3 loop is CASSPGRDRPTYEQYF. The DNA for the CDR3 is TGTGCCAGCTCACCTGGCCGGGACAGGCCAACCTACGAGCAGTACTTC.

This sequence joins TRBV5-6 and TRBJ1-3; 7 bases fit TRBD1. V shed 3 bases, J shed 0 bases, and the junction held 9 bases outside the gene matches. The CDR3 contains 17 residues. CDR1 SGHDT and CDR2 YYEEEE come from the germline V gene. The CDR3 coding sequence is TGTGCCAGCAGCTCCCGACAGGGAAGGGGCTCTGGAAACACCATATATTTT. This sequence encodes CASSSRQGRGSGNTIYF.